This TCR beta chain was captured in a study of OX40 agonist ivuxolimab in advanced cancers. Measured with immunoSEQ multiplex PCR; TCRdb has only the in-frame clones, and not every one. The table has about 61,000 clones, about 86% seen once. The CDR3 totals 12 residues. Germline CDR1 and CDR2: SGHTA and FQGNSA. The junction had 4 bases not matched to a gene; V was cut back by 5 bases and J by 6 bases. This clonotype was sampled from an adult with an advanced solid tumor such as melanoma, head and neck, liver or kidney cancer. The source was CD4+ or CD8+ T cells sorted from blood, collected in a trial of the OX40 agonist ivuxolimab. This chain joins TRBV7-2 and TRBJ2-7, with 7 bases matching TRBD1. DNA of the CDR3: TGTGCCAGCAGCGCCTACAGGGGCGAGCAGTACTTC. Amino acid sequence: CASSAYRGEQYF.